This TCR beta chain was sequenced for a study of identical twins. Each CDR3 protein is one row after TCRdb ran MiXCR on the 5' RACE reads. The table records a few hundred thousand distinct CDR3 sequences, 12% of them present only once. Overall study results and limits: Interpretation of the results relied on cross-sectional statistical analysis and not on following the same donors. Part of the zero-insertion signal could reflect confounding by invariant MAIT and iNKT cells. Whereas memory repertoires showed no such difference, abundant cord blood beta clonotypes carried fewer insertions. With beta out-of-frame sequences, excess sharing by twins was weaker.

This clonotype was seen more than once but under ten times. The target antigen is unknown. The CDR3 spans 15 residues. Unmatched junction bases numbered 10, after V lost 6 bases and J lost 7 bases. The data were also submitted as part of a second study, on yellow fever vaccine responses in identical twins.

Source material: CD8+ T cells sorted from blood. This receptor was obtained from a woman between 18 and 29 years old in good health. The V and J genes are TRBV12-3 or TRBV12-4 and TRBJ2-2; 8 nucleotides match TRBD1. The CDR3 is CASRETGGRYGELFF. The DNA for the CDR3 is TGTGCCAGCAGAGAAACAGGGGGGCGATACGGGGAGCTGTTTTTT.